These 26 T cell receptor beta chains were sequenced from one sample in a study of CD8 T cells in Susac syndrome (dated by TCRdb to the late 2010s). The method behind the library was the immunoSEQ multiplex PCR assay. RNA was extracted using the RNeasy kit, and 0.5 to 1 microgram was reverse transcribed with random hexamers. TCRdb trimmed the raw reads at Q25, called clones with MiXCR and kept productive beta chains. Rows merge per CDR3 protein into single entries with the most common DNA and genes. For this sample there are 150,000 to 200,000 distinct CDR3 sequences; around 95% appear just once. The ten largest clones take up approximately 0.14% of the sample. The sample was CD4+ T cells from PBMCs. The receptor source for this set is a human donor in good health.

CDR3 nucleotides: TGCAGTGCCCGAGGGCAAGGGATTTGGACCCAGTACTTC. Translation gives CSARGQGIWTQYF. The chain links TRBV20-1 to TRBJ2-5, with D tentatively TRBD2 (5 bases). V shed 6 bases and J shed 7 bases, with 18 bases lying between them. CDR3 length: 13 amino acids. Germline loops: CDR1 DFQATT, CDR2 SNEGSKA (reference sequence).

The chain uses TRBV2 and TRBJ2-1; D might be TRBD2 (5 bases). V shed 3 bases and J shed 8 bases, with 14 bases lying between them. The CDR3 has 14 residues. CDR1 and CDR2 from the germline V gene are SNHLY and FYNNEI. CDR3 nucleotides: TGTGCCAGCAGTGACGCGGAGGCAGATTATGAGCAGTTCTTC. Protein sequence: CASSDAEADYEQFF.

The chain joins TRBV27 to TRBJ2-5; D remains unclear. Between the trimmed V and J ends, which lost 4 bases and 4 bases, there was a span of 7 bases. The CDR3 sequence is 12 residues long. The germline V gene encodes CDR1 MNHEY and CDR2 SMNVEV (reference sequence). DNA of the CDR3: TGTGCCAGCAGTTCTCAGACAGAGACCCAGTACTTC. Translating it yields CASSSQTETQYF.

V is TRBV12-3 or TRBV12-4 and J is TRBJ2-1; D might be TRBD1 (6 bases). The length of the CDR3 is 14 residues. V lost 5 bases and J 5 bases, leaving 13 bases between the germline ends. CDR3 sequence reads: CASSISGTHNEQFF. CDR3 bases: TGTGCCAGCAGTATCTCCGGGACACACAATGAGCAGTTCTTC.

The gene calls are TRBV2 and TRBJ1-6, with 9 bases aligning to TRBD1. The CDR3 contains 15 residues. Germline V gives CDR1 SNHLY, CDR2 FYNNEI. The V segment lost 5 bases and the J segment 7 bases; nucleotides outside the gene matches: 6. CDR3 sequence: CASSSTGGINSPLHF. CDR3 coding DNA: TGTGCCAGCAGTAGTACAGGGGGCATCAATTCACCCCTCCACTTT.

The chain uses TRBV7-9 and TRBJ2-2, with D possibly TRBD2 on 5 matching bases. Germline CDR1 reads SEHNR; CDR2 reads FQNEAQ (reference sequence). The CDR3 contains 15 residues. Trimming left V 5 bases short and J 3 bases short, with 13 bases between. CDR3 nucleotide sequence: TGTGCCAGCAGCCGCCCTCGGGAATACACCGGGGAGCTGTTTTTT. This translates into CASSRPREYTGELFF. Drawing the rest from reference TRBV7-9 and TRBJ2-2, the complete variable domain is DTGVSQNPRHKITKRGQNVTFRCDPISEHNRLYWYRQTLGQGPEFLTYFQNEAQLEKSRLLSDRFSAERPKGSFSTLEIQRTEQGDSAMYLCASSRPREYTGELFFGEGSRLTVL.

Written as DNA, the CDR3 is TGCAGCGTTAAAGGAGAGACCCAGTACTTC. Amino acids: CSVKGETQYF. The chain couples TRBV29-1 to TRBJ2-5; D is ambiguous. Trimming removed 5 bases from V and 4 bases from J, with 5 bases in between. This CDR3 has 10 amino acids. From germline, CDR1 is SQVTM and CDR2 ANQGSEA. The full variable domain, completed using reference TRBV29-1 and TRBJ2-5, is SAVISQKPSRDICQRGTSLTIQCQVDSQVTMMFWYRQQPGQSLTLIATANQGSEATYESGFVIDKFPISRPNLTFSTLTVSNMSPEDSSIYLCSVKGETQYFGPGTRLLVL.

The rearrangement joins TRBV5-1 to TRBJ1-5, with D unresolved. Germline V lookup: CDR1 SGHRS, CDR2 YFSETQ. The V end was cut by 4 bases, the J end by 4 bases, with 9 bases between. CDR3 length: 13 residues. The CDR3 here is CASSADPNQPQHF. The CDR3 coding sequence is TGCGCCAGCAGCGCGGATCCTAATCAGCCCCAGCATTTT.

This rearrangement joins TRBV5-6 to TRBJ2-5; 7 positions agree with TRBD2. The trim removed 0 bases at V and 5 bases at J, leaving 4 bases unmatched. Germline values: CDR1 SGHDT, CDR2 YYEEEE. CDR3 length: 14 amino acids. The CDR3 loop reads CASSLVSAGETQYF. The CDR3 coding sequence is TGTGCCAGCAGCTTGGTGTCAGCGGGGGAGACCCAGTACTTC.

This CDR3 reads CAWSVQGGSPLHF. CDR3 in DNA: TGTGCCTGGAGTGTACAGGGAGGCTCACCCCTCCACTTT. The chain couples TRBV30 to TRBJ1-6; a possible D gene is TRBD1 (6 bases). The CDR3 runs 13 residues. Per the germline V gene, CDR1 is GTSNPN and CDR2 is SVGIG (reference sequence). V lost 0 bases, J lost 10 bases, and 10 bases lay in between.

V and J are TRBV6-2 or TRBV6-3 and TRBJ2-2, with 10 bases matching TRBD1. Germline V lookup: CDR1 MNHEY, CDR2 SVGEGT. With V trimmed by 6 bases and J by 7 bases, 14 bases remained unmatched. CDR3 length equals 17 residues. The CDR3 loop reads CASSGGPGQGIIGELFF. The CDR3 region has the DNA TGTGCCAGCAGCGGAGGCCCGGGACAGGGGATCATCGGGGAGCTGTTTTTT.

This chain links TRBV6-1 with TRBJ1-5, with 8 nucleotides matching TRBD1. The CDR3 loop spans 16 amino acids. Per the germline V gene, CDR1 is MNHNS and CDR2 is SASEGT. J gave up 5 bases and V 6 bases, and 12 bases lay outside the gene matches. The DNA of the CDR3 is TGTGCCAGCAGCCGACCTTCCGGACAGGGACATCAGCCCCAGCATTTT. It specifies CASSRPSGQGHQPQHF.

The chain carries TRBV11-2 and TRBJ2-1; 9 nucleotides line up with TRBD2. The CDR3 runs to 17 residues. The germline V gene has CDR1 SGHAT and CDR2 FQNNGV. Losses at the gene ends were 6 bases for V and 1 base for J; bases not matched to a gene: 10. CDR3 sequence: CASRPTSGRPSYNEQFF. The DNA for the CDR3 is TGTGCCAGCAGGCCCACTAGCGGGCGGCCTTCCTACAATGAGCAGTTCTTC.

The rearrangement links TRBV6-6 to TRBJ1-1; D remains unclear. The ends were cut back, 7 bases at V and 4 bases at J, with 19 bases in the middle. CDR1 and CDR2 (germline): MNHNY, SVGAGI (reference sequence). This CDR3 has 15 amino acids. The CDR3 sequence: CASTTEFEVSTEAFF. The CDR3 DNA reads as TGTGCCAGCACTACGGAATTCGAGGTGAGCACTGAAGCTTTCTTT.

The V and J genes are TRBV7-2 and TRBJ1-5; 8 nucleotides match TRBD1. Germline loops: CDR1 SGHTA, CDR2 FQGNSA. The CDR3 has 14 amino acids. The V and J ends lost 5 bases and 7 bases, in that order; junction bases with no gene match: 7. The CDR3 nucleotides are TGTGCCAGCAGCCCACAGGACAGGGCACAGCCCCAGCATTTT. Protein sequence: CASSPQDRAQPQHF. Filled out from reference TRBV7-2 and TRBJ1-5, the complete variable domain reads GAGVSQSPSNKVTEKGKDVELRCDPISGHTALYWYRQSLGQGLEFLIYFQGNSAPDKSGLPSDRFSAERTGGSVSTLTIQRTQQEDSAVYLCASSPQDRAQPQHFGDGTRLSIL.

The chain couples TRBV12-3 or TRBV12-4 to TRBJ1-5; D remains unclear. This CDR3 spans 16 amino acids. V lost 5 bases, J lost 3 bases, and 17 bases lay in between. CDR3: CASSPSTVSYNQPQHF. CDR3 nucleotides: TGTGCCAGCAGTCCCTCCACAGTGTCCTACAATCAGCCCCAGCATTTT.

The CDR3 DNA reads TGTGCCAGCAGTTTAGAGGTGGACTACTGGGACGAGCAGTACTTC. It yields the protein CASSLEVDYWDEQYF. V and J are TRBV12-3 or TRBV12-4 and TRBJ2-7, with a weak D call TRBD2 (6 bases). Trimming pared 1 base from V and 5 bases from J, leaving 15 bases between. The CDR3 has 15 residues.

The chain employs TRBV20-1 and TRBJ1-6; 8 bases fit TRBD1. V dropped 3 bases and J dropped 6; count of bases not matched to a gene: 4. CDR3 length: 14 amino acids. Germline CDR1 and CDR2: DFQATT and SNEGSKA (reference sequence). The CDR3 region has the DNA TGCAGTGCTAGCAGGGGGCTAGGTAATTCACCCCTCCACTTT. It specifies CSASRGLGNSPLHF.

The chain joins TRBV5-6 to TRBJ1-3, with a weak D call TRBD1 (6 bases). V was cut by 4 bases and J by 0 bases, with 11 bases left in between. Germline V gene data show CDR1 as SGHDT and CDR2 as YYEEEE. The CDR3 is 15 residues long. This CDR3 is CASSLQGISGNTIYF. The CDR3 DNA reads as TGTGCCAGCAGCCTGCAGGGGATCTCTGGAAACACCATATATTTT.

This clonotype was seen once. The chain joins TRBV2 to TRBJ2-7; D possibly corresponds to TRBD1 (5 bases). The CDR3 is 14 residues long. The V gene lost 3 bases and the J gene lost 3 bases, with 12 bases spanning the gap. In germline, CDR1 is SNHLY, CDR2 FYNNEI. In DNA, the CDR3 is TGTGCCAGCAGTGACAGGGCCCTAGGCTACGAGCAGTACTTC. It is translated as CASSDRALGYEQYF.

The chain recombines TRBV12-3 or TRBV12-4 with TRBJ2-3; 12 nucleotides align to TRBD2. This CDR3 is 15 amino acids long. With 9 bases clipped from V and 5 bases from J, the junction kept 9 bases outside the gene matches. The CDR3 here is CASRRSSGGGDTQYF. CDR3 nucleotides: TGTGCCAGTAGAAGGTCTAGCGGGGGGGGAGATACGCAGTATTTT.

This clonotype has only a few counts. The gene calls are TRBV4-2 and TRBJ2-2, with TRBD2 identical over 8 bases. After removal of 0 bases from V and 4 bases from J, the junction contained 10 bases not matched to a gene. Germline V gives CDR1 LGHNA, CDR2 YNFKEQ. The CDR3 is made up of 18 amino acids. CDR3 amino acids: CASSQESLAGGSTGELFF. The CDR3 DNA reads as TGTGCCAGCAGCCAAGAAAGCTTGGCGGGGGGTTCCACCGGGGAGCTGTTTTTT.

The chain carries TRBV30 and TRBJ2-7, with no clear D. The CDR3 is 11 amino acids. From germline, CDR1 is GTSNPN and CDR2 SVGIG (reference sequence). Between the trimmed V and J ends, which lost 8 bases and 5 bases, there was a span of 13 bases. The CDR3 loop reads CAAATQHEQYF. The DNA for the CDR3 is TGTGCCGCGGCGACACAACACGAGCAGTACTTC.

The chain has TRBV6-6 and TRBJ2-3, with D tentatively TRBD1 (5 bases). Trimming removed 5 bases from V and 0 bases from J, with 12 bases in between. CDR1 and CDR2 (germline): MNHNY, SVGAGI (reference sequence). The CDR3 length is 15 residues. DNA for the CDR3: TGTGCCAGCAGTGACAGCACCTTTAGCACAGATACGCAGTATTTT. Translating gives CASSDSTFSTDTQYF.

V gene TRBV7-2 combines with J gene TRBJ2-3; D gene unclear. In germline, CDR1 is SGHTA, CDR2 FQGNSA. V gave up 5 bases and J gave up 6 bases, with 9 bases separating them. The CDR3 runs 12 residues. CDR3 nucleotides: TGTGCCAGCAGCCTACAAAGGGATACGCAGTATTTT. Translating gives CASSLQRDTQYF.

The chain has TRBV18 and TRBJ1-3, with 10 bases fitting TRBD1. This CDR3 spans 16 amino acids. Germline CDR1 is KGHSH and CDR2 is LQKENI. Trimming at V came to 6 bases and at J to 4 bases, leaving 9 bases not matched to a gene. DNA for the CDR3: TGTGCCAGCTCCCCATCCGGGACAGGGGTCGGAAACACCATATATTTT. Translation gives CASSPSGTGVGNTIYF.